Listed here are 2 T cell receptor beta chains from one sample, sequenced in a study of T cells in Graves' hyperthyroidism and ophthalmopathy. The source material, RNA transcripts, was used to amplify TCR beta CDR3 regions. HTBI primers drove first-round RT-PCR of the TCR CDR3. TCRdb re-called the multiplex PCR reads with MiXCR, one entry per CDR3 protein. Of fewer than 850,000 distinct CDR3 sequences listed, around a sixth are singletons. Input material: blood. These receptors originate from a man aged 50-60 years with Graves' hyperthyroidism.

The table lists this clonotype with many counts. CDR3 nucleotides: TGTGCCAGCAGCCGGCAAGGACTAGCGGGAACATACGAGCAGTACTTC. Translation gives CASSRQGLAGTYEQYF. The gene calls are TRBV27 and TRBJ2-7, with TRBD2 identical over 12 bases. The V and J ends lost 6 bases and 4 bases, in that order; junction bases with no gene match: 10. This CDR3 has 16 amino acids. The germline CDR1 and CDR2 sequences are MNHEY and SMNVEV (reference sequence).

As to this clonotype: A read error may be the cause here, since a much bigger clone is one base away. The CDR3 loop is CAGSVDFGGSNEQYF. CDR3 DNA: TGTGCCGGCAGCGTAGACTTTGGCGGGAGTAACGAGCAGTACTTC. The chain joins TRBV9 to TRBJ2-7; 7 nucleotides align to TRBD2. CDR1 and CDR2 (germline): SGDLS, YYNGEE. CDR3 length: 15 residues.